The present T cell receptor beta chain was sequenced within a study of cytomegalovirus exposure and HLA in healthy donors. Points from the study as a whole: There were three CMV-associated chains whose specificity for CMV antigens was confirmed in vitro. The listing of about 150 TCR beta chains classed them as cytomegalovirus-associated. The tendency of first-cohort TCR clusters to co-occur in the 90 to 150 validation repertoires emerged from a later analysis.

On this clone: What it recognizes is unknown.

The table came from immunoSEQ multiplex PCR; TCRdb's copy has only in-frame clones and leaves some out. The sample lists tens of thousands of clones, 85% to 95% occurring once. The donors were in the roughly 110-subject validation cohort, distinct from the approximately 730-subject first cohort. The sample consisted of PBMCs. The sequence derives from a man aged 18 to 35 in good health and CMV-seropositive.

CDR3 sequence reads: CASSLTGLDSETQYF. The CDR3 nucleotides are TGTGCCAGCAGCTTAACTGGACTAGATTCGGAGACCCAGTACTTC. The chain uses TRBV7-9 and TRBJ2-5, with 7 bases identical to TRBD2. Germline lookup yields CDR1 SEHNR and CDR2 FQNEAQ (reference sequence). The CDR3 is 15 amino acids. The J segment lost 5 bases and the V segment lost 2 bases, leaving 8 bases of the junction unmatched.